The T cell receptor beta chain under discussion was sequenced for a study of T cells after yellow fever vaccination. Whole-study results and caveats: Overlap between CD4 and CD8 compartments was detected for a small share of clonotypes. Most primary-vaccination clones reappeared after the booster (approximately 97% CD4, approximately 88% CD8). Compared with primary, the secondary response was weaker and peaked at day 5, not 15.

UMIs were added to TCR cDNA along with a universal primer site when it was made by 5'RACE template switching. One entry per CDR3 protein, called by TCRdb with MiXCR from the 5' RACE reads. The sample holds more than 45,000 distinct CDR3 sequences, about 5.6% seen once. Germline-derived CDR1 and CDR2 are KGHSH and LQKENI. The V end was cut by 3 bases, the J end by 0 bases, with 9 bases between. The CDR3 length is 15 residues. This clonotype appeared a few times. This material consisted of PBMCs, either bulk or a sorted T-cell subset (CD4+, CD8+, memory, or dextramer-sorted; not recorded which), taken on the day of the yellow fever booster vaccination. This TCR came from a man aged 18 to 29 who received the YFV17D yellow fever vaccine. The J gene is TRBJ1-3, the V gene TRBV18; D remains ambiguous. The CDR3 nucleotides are TGTGCCAGCTCACCGGCGGGGTTCTCTGGAAACACCATATATTTT. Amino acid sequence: CASSPAGFSGNTIYF.